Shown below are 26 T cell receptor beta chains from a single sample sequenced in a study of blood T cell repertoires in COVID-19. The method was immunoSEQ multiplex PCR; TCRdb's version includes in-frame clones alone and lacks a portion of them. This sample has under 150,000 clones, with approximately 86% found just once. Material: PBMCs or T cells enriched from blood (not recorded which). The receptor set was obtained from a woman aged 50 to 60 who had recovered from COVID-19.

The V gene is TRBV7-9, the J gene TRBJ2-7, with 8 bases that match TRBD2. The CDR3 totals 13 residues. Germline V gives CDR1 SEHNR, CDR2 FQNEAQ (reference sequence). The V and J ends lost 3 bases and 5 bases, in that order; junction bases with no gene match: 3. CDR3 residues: CASSFGGAHEQYF. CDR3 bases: TGTGCCAGCAGCTTCGGGGGGGCCCACGAGCAGTACTTC.

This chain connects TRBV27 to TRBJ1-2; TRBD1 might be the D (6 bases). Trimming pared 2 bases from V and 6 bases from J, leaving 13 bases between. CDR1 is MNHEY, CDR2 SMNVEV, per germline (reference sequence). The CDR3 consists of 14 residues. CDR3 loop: CASSLQGRVDGYTF. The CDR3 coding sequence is TGTGCCAGCAGTTTACAGGGGAGGGTGGATGGCTACACCTTC.

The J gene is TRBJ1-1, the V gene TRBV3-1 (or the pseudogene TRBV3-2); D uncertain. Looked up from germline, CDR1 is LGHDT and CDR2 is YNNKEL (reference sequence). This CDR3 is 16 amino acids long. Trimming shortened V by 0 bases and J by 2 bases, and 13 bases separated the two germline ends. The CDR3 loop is CASSQESHVFNTEAFF. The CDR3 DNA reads TGTGCCAGCAGCCAAGAGTCACACGTCTTTAACACTGAAGCTTTCTTT.

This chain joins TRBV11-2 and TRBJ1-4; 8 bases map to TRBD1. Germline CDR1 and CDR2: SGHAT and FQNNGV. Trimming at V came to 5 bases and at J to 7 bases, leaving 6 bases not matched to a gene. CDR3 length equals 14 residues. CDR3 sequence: CASSPGTGFEKLFF. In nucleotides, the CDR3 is TGTGCCAGCAGCCCCGGGACAGGCTTTGAAAAACTGTTTTTT.

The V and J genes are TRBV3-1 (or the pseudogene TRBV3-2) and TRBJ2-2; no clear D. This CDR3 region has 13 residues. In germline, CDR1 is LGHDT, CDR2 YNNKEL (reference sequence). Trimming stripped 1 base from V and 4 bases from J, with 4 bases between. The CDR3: CASSQACTGELFF. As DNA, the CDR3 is TGTGCCAGCAGCCAAGCCTGCACCGGGGAGCTGTTTTTT.

CDR3 loop: CASSLARNEQFF. In DNA, the CDR3 is TGTGCCAGCAGCTTAGCACGGAATGAGCAGTTCTTC. The chain recombines TRBV7-9 with TRBJ2-1; D not resolved. From germline, CDR1 is SEHNR and CDR2 FQNEAQ (reference sequence). Trimming took off 0 bases at V and 7 bases at J, with 4 bases between the two ends. The CDR3 length is 12 residues. The whole variable domain, remainder taken from reference TRBV7-9 and TRBJ2-1, is DTGVSQNPRHKITKRGQNVTFRCDPISEHNRLYWYRQTLGQGPEFLTYFQNEAQLEKSRLLSDRFSAERPKGSFSTLEIQRTEQGDSAMYLCASSLARNEQFFGPGTRLTVL.

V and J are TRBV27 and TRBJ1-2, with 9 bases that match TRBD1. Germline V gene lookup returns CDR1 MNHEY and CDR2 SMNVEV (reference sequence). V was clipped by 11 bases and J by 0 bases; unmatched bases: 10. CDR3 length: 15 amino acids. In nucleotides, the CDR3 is TGTGCCTCCACCGGGACAGGGAAATCTAACTATGGCTACACCTTC. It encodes CASTGTGKSNYGYTF.

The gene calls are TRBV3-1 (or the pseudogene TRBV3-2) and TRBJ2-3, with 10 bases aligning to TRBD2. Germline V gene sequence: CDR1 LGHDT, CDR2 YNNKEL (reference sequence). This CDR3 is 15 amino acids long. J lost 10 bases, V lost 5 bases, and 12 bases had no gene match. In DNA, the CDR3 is TGTGCCAGCAGCACCCCTAGCGGGGGCCAAGAAGCGCAGTATTTT. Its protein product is CASSTPSGGQEAQYF.

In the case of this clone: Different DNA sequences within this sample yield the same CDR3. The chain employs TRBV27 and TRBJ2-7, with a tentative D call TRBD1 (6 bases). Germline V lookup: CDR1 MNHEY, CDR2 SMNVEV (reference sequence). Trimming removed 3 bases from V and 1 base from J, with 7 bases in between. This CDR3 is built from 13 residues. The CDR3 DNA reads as TGTGCCAGCAGTTTGCAGGGGTCCTACGAGCAGTACTTC. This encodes CASSLQGSYEQYF.

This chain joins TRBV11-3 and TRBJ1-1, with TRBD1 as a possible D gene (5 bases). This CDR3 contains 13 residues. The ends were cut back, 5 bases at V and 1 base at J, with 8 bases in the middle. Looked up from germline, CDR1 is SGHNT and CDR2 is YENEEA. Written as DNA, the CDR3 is TGTGCCAGCAGCGAAACAGGGAACACTGAAGCTTTCTTT. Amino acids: CASSETGNTEAFF.

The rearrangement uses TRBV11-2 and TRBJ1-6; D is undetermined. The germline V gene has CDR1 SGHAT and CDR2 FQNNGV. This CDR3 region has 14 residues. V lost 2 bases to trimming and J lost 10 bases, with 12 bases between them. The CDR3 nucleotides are TGTGCCAGCAGCTTACACCTATCGGGATCACCCCTCCACTTT. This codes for CASSLHLSGSPLHF.

The CDR3: CASSDTSGFSYNEQFF. The CDR3 DNA reads as TGCGCCAGCAGTGATACTAGCGGTTTCTCCTACAATGAGCAGTTCTTC. The chain joins TRBV10-1 to TRBJ2-1; 8 nucleotides match TRBD2. Germline V gene data show CDR1 as WNHNN and CDR2 as SYGVQD (reference sequence). CDR3 length: 16 amino acids. J lost 0 bases, V lost 3 bases, and 4 bases had no gene match.

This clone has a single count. CDR3 protein: CAISESGQVLNQPQHF. The CDR3 nucleotides read TGTGCCATCAGTGAGTCGGGGCAGGTGCTCAATCAGCCCCAGCATTTT. The rearrangement links TRBV10-3 to TRBJ1-5; D is possibly TRBD1 (5 bases). Trimming cost V 0 bases and J 3 bases, with 12 bases left between them. The CDR3 has 16 residues. Germline loops: CDR1 ENHRY, CDR2 SYGVKD.

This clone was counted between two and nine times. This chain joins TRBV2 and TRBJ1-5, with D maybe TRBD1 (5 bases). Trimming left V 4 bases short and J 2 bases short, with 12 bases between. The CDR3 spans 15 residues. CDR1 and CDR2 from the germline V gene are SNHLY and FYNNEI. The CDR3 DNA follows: TGTGCCAGCAGTGTAGGGGCGGGGGGCAATCAGCCCCAGCATTTT. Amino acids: CASSVGAGGNQPQHF.

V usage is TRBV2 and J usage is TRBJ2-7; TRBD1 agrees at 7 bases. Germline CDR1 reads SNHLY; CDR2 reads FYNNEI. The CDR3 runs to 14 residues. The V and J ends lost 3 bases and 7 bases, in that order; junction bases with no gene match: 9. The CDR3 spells CASSDTGALGEQYF. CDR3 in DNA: TGTGCCAGCAGTGACACAGGGGCCTTGGGTGAGCAGTACTTC.

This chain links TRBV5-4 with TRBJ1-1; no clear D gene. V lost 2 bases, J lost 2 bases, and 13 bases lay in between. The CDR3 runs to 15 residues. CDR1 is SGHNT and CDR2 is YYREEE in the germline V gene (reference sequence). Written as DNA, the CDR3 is TGTGCCAGCAGCTTCGCGGGCGCCCCTAACACTGAAGCTTTCTTT. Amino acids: CASSFAGAPNTEAFF.

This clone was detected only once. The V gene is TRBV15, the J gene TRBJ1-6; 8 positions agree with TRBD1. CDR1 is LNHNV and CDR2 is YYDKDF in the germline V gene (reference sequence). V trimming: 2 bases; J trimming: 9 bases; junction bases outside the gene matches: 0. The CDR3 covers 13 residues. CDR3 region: CATSRTGGSPLHF. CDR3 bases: TGTGCCACCAGCAGAACAGGGGGTTCACCCCTCCACTTT.

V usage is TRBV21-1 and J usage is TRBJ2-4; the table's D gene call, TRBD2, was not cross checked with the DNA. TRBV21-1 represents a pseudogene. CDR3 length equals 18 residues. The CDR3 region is CASSKGGADRGRKNIQYF. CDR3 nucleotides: TGTGCCAGCAGCAAGGGTGGGGCGGACCGGGGGAGAAAAAACATTCAGTACTTC.

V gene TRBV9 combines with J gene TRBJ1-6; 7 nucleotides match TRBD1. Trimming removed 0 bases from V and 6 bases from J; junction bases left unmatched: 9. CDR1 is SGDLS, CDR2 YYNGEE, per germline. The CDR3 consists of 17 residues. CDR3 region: CASSVEGAGAGNSPLHF. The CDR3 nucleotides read TGTGCCAGCAGCGTAGAGGGGGCAGGGGCCGGTAATTCACCCCTCCACTTT. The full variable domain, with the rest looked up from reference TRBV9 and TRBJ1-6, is DSGVTQTPKHLITATGQRVTLRCSPRSGDLSVYWYQQSLDQGLQFLIQYYNGEERAKGNILERFSAQQFPDLHSELNLSSLELGDSALYFCASSVEGAGAGNSPLHFGNGTRLTVT.

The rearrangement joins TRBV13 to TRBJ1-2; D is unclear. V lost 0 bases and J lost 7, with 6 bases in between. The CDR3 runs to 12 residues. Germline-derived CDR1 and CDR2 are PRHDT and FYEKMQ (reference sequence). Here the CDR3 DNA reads TGTGCCAGCAGCTTAGGCTCCTCTGGCTACACCTTC. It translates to CASSLGSSGYTF.

The CDR3 loop reads CASSLWQGDYGYTF. The CDR3 nucleotides read TGTGCCAGCAGCTTATGGCAGGGGGACTATGGCTACACCTTC. The chain is built from TRBV7-6 and TRBJ1-2, with 7 nucleotides matching TRBD1. CDR3 length: 14 residues. CDR1 and CDR2 (germline): SGHVS, FNYEAQ. V shed 2 bases, J shed 3 bases, and the junction held 3 bases outside the gene matches. The entire variable domain, with the rest obtained from reference TRBV7-6 and TRBJ1-2, is as follows: GAGVSQSPRYKVTKRGQDVALRCDPISGHVSLYWYRQALGQGPEFLTYFNYEAQQDKSGLPNDRFSAERPEGSISTLTIQRTEQRDSAMYRCASSLWQGDYGYTFGSGTRLTVV.

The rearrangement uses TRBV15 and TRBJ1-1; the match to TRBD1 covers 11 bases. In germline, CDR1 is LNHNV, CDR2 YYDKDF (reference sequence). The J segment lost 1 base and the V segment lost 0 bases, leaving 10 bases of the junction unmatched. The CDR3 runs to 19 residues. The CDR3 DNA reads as TGTGCCACCAGCAGAGATCGCCGGACAGGGGGCACCCGGAACACTGAAGCTTTCTTT. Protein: CATSRDRRTGGTRNTEAFF. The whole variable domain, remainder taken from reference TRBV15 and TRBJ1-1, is DAMVIQNPRYQVTQFGKPVTLSCSQTLNHNVMYWYQQKSSQAPKLLFHYYDKDFNNEADTPDNFQSRRPNTSFCFLDIRSPGLGDTAMYLCATSRDRRTGGTRNTEAFFGQGTRLTVV.

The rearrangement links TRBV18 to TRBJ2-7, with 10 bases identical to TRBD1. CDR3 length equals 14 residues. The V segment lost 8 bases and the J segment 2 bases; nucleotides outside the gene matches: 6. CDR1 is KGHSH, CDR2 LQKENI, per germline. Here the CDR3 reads CASRSGTGAYEQYF. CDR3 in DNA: TGTGCCAGCCGATCCGGGACAGGGGCCTACGAGCAGTACTTC. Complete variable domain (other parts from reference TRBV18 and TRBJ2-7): NAGVMQNPRHLVRRRGQEARLRCSPMKGHSHVYWYRQLPEEGLKFMVYLQKENIIDESGMPKERFSAEFPKEGPSILRIQQVVRGDSAAYFCASRSGTGAYEQYFGPGTRLTVT.

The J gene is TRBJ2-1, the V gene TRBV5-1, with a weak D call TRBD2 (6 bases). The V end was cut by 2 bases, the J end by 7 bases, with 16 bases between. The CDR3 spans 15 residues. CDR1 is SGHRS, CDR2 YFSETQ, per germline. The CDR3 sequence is CASSLPDYTSNEQFF. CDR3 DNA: TGCGCCAGCAGCTTACCGGACTATACGTCGAATGAGCAGTTCTTC.

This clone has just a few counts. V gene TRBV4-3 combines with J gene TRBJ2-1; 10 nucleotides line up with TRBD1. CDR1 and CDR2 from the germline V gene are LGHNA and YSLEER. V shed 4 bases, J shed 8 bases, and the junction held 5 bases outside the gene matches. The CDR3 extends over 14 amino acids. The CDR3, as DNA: TGCGCCAGCAGCCTGGACAGGGGGACGGATGAGCAGTTCTTC. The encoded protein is CASSLDRGTDEQFF.

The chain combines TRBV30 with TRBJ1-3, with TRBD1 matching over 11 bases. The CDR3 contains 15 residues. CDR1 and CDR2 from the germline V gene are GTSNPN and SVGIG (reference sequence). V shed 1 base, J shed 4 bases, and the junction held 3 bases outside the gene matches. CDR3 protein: CAWSAGQGVGNTIYF. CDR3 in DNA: TGTGCCTGGAGTGCGGGACAGGGGGTAGGAAACACCATATATTTT. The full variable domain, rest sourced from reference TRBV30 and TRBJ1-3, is SQTIHQWPATLVQPVGSPLSLECTVEGTSNPNLYWYRQAAGRGLQLLFYSVGIGQISSEVPQNLSASRPQDRQFILSSKKLLLSDSGFYLCAWSAGQGVGNTIYFGEGSWLTVV.